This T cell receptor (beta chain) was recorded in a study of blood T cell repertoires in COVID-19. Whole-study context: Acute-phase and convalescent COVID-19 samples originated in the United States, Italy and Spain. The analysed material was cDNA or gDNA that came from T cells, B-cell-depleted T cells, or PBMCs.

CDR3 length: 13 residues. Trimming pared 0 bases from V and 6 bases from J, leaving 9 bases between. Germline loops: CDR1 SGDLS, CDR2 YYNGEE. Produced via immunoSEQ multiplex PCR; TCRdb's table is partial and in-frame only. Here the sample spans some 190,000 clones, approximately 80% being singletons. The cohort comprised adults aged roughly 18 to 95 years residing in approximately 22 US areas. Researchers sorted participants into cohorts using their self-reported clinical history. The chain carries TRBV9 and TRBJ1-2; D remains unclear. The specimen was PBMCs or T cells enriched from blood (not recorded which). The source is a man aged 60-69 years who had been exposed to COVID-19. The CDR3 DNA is TGTGCCAGCAGCGTAGGCCAGAGGAATGGCTACACCTTC. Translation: CASSVGQRNGYTF. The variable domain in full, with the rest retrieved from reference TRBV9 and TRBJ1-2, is DSGVTQTPKHLITATGQRVTLRCSPRSGDLSVYWYQQSLDQGLQFLIQYYNGEERAKGNILERFSAQQFPDLHSELNLSSLELGDSALYFCASSVGQRNGYTFGSGTRLTVV.